This T cell receptor (beta chain) appears in the sequencing data of a study of graft-versus-host responses after intestinal transplantation. The overall study: Recipients were given multivisceral, liver-intestinal, or isolated intestinal transplants. Recipients uniformly received anti-thymocyte globulin induction, followed by tacrolimus and steroids for two to four years. Study-wide results and caveats: HvG clone declines early post-transplant were associated with peak circulating GvH levels.

Libraries were prepared by immunoSEQ multiplex PCR; TCRdb keeps only in-frame clonotypes and omits some of them. The sample holds about 90,000 clones, around 90% seen once. The CDR3 consists of 16 residues. V trimming: 4 bases; J trimming: 5 bases; junction bases outside the gene matches: 13. Germline V gene sequence: CDR1 SGHRS, CDR2 YFSETQ. Of note for this clone: Its antigen is not known.

The clonotype originates from a human donor who was the organ donor for an intestinal transplant. This rearrangement joins TRBV5-1 to TRBJ1-1; TRBD1 aligns across 8 bases. Sequences were derived from unstimulated CD4+ T cells sorted from spleen or lymph node cells, sampled before transplant. As DNA, the CDR3 is TGCGCCAGCAGCCCCTCCCTCCAGGGGGCAGTGACTGAAGCTTTCTTT. Its protein product is CASSPSLQGAVTEAFF.